Listed below are T cell receptor beta chains from one sample, sequenced in a study of blood T cells in healthy people across ages. MiXCR, run by TCRdb on the 5' RACE reads, gives a single entry per CDR3 protein. The data hold about 1.6 million distinct CDR3 sequences, with roughly a third observed a single time. The material sequenced was blood. These receptors came from a woman under 40 in good health. CDR3s include the opening cysteine and the closing phenylalanine or tryptophan. A D gene is named only where the DNA matches it firmly. The listing skips clone size in some rows; elsewhere it reads once, few, many or a size class.

size	V	D	J	DNA	CDR3
few	TRBV29-1	TRBD1	TRBJ1-4	TGCAGCGTTGGGCAGGGGGATGAAAAACTGTTTTTT	CSVGQGDEKLFF
NA	TRBV27	TRBD2	TRBJ2-3	TGTGCCAGCAGTTTAGTGCTAGCGGGCCCGAATACGCAGTATTTT	CASSLVLAGPNTQYF
few	TRBV5-5	NA	TRBJ2-1	TGTGCCAGCAGCTCCTACTGGAGCGGAAACAATGAGCAGTTCTTC	CASSSYWSGNNEQFF
few	TRBV5-1	TRBD2	TRBJ2-1	TGCGCCAGCAGCTTGTTGGCTAGCGGGGAGTATGAGCAGTTCTTC	CASSLLASGEYEQFF
NA	TRBV29-1	NA	TRBJ1-4	TGCAGCGTTGACCTGGGAGGACTGGGGGAAAAACTGTTTTTT	CSVDLGGLGEKLFF
few	TRBV6-5	TRBD1	TRBJ2-5	TGTGCCAGCAGTCCGACAGGGAAAGAGACCCAGTACTTC	CASSPTGKETQYF
many	TRBV4-1	NA	TRBJ2-7	TGCGCCAGCAGCCAAGTGGGGCGGCTAGAGCAGTACTTC	CASSQVGRLEQYF
many	TRBV5-1	NA	TRBJ2-7	TGCGCCAGCAGCTTGGAACACTCCTACGAGCAGTACTTC	CASSLEHSYEQYF
NA	TRBV30	TRBD1	TRBJ2-5	TGTGCCTGGACTGGGTCCGGGACAGGGATCTCAAGTCAGTACTTC	CAWTGSGTGISSQYF
NA	TRBV28	TRBD2	TRBJ2-7	TGTGCCAGCGACGGGGGGTATCGGTACGAGCAGTACTTC	CASDGGYRYEQYF
few	TRBV6-5	NA	TRBJ1-1	TGTGCCAGCAGTTACTCTAACGGGGTTGAAGCTTTCTTT	CASSYSNGVEAFF
NA	TRBV27	TRBD2	TRBJ2-2	TGTGCCAGCAGTCCCTTACTAGCGTCGAACACCGGGGAGCTGTTTTTT	CASSPLLASNTGELFF
NA	TRBV29-1	TRBD2	TRBJ2-7	TGCAGCGTTGAAGGGGACGCTAGCGGGGATCTCACTCCCTACGAGCAGTACTTC	CSVEGDASGDLTPYEQYF
NA	TRBV2	NA	TRBJ2-7	TGTGCCAGCAGCCGCTTACTCTACGAGCAGTACTTC	CASSRLLYEQYF
few	TRBV20-1	TRBD2	TRBJ2-1	TGCAGTGCGCGAGCTAGCGGGGAAAACAATGAGCAGTTCTTC	CSARASGENNEQFF
NA	TRBV27	NA	TRBJ2-5	TGTGCCACCGGACTAAGCAATGGGGGAGTACAGACCCAGTACTTC	CATGLSNGGVQTQYF
NA	TRBV11-2	TRBD2	TRBJ2-1	TGTGCCAGCAGCTTAGCAGGGTCACTAGCGGGTCCCCTCTACAATGAGCAGTTCTTC	CASSLAGSLAGPLYNEQFF
NA	TRBV20-1	NA	TRBJ2-7	TGCAGTGCTTACTTTGTTCTAGGGGGACGTTACGAGCAGTACTTC	CSAYFVLGGRYEQYF
NA	TRBV20-1	NA	TRBJ2-3	TGCAGTGCCGAGGGCTTTGCTGATACGCAGTATTTT	CSAEGFADTQYF
NA	TRBV27	NA	TRBJ1-2	TGTGCCAGCAGTTTATCAGGTCAAAACTATGACTACACCTTC	CASSLSGQNYDYTF
NA	TRBV6-1	TRBD1	TRBJ2-6	TGTGCCAGCAGACTCCGCGGGACAGGCCCTGGGGCCAACGTCCTGACTTTC	CASRLRGTGPGANVLTF
NA	TRBV6-5	NA	TRBJ1-1	TGTGCCAGCAGTTACTCATCCGGGAATAATGAAGCTTTCTTT	CASSYSSGNNEAFF
many	TRBV3-1	NA	TRBJ2-6	TGTGCCAGCAGCCAAGACCACTCTGGGGCCAACGTCCTGACTTTC	CASSQDHSGANVLTF
few	TRBV6-6	NA	TRBJ1-4	TGTGCCAGCAGTTACTCGGAGAGCCCAACTAATGAAAAACTGTTTTTT	CASSYSESPTNEKLFF
many	TRBV27	NA	TRBJ2-7	TGTGCCAGCAGCTTCAGGAGCTCCTACGAGCAGTACTTC	CASSFRSSYEQYF
few	TRBV27	NA	TRBJ1-2	TGTGCCAGCTCAGGAGAGGGAAACTATGGCTACACCTTC	CASSGEGNYGYTF
NA	TRBV5-5	TRBD1	TRBJ1-6	TGTGCCAGCAGCCACGGCCTGGGACAGCTTAATTCACCCCTCCACTTT	CASSHGLGQLNSPLHF
NA	TRBV4-1	TRBD1	TRBJ2-1	TGCGCCAGCAGCCAAGTAGAGACAGGGTATGGTGAGCAGTTCTTC	CASSQVETGYGEQFF
once	TRBV27	NA	TRBJ1-2	TGTGCCAGCAGTTTAAATGGGGGGCAGTCAAGCTATGGCTACACCTTC	CASSLNGGQSSYGYTF
NA	TRBV11-2	NA	TRBJ2-1	TGTGCCAGCAGTTATGACGGCCTGTCCTACAATGAGCAGTTCTTC	CASSYDGLSYNEQFF
few	TRBV27	NA	TRBJ1-4	TGTGCCAGCAGTTTACGCTCGCCAGGGATGGGAAATGAAAAACTGTTTTTT	CASSLRSPGMGNEKLFF
NA	TRBV5-1	TRBD2	TRBJ2-1	TGCGCCAGCAGCCTCACCGGGACTAGCGTCTACAGTGAGCAGTTCTTC	CASSLTGTSVYSEQFF
NA	TRBV2	TRBD1	TRBJ1-3	TGTGCCAGCCGCCCGGGACAGGGGTTAGAAGGAAACACCATATATTTT	CASRPGQGLEGNTIYF
NA	TRBV15	TRBD1	TRBJ2-7	TGTGCCACCAGCAGAGAAAGGGACAGAGTCTCCTACGAGCAGTACTTC	CATSRERDRVSYEQYF
NA	TRBV3-1	NA	TRBJ2-5	TGTGCCAGCAGCCCCTCGGGGGCCTCGGAGACCCAGTACTTC	CASSPSGASETQYF
few	TRBV4-1	TRBD2	TRBJ2-1	TGCGCCAGCAGCCGCCTAGCGGGGACTAACAATGAGCAGTTCTTC	CASSRLAGTNNEQFF
few	TRBV5-6	NA	TRBJ2-1	TGTGCCAGCAGCCTACCCGAGTTAGGCATCGATGAGCAGTTCTTC	CASSLPELGIDEQFF
few	TRBV11-2	NA	TRBJ2-7	TGTGCCAGCAGCACCCGGTGGTTCTCCTACGAGCAGTACTTC	CASSTRWFSYEQYF
NA	TRBV7-2	TRBD2	TRBJ2-1	TGTGCCAGCAGCTTAATGATGCTAGCGGGAGCCCCCAGCTCCTACAATGAGCAGTTCTTC	CASSLMMLAGAPSSYNEQFF
many	TRBV28	NA	TRBJ1-4	TGTGCCAGCAGTCTCCTTAATGAAAAACTGTTTTTT	CASSLLNEKLFF
NA	TRBV2	NA	TRBJ2-3	TGTGCCAGCAGTCTGATGAGAGGGGGGGAGAGCACAGATACGCAGTATTTT	CASSLMRGGESTDTQYF
NA	TRBV24-1	TRBD1	TRBJ2-1	TGTGCCACCAGTGACAGTACCGGGACAGGGGGGTACAATGAGCAGTTCTTC	CATSDSTGTGGYNEQFF
NA	TRBV10-3	TRBD1	TRBJ1-2	TGTGCCATCAGTGAGCCTCAGGACAGGGTGGACTATGGCTACACCTTC	CAISEPQDRVDYGYTF
few	TRBV4-1	NA	TRBJ1-2	TGCGCCAGCAGCCAAGATTTCGGGGGAGGATTAAATGGCTACACCTTC	CASSQDFGGGLNGYTF